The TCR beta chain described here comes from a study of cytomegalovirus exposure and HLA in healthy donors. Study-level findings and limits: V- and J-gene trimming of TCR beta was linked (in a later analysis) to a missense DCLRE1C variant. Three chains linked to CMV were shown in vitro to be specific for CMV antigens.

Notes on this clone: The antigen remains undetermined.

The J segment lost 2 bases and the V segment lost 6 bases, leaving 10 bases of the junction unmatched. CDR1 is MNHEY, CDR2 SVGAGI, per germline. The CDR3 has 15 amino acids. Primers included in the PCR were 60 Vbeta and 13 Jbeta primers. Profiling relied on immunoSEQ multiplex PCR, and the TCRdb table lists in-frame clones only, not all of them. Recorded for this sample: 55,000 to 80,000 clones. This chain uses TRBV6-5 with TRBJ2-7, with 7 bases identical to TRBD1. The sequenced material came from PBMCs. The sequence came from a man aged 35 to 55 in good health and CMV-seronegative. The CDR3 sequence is CASRPSDRATYEQYF. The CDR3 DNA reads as TGTGCCAGCAGGCCTTCCGACAGGGCCACCTACGAGCAGTACTTC.